This TCR beta chain was sequenced for a study of regulatory T cells in long-lasting Graves disease. The J segment lost 2 bases and the V segment lost 4 bases, leaving 3 bases of the junction unmatched. The CDR3 sequence is 15 residues long. Germline V gene data show CDR1 as MGHDK and CDR2 as SYGVNS. This clonotype occurred a few times. Stated time point: newly diagnosed GD, antithyroid drugs for less than 3 months. PBMC-derived RNA was used for the TCR library. Arm-PCR of CDR3 regions and iRepertoire HTBI primers were the basis on which TCR beta libraries were built. A single record per CDR3 protein comes from TCRdb applying MiXCR to the multiplex PCR reads. The repertoire holds 350,000 to 450,000 distinct CDR3 sequences, with around 17% as singletons. This same sample was also part of a study on T cells in Graves' hyperthyroidism and ophthalmopathy.

V is TRBV25-1 and J is TRBJ2-3, with 10 nucleotides matching TRBD2. The input for sequencing was peripheral blood mononuclear cells (PBMCs), taken at new diagnosis, from a patient treated with antithyroid drugs. The receptor comes from a man between 40 and 49 years old with Graves disease. CDR3 DNA sequence: TGTGCCAGCAGTGTTAGCGGGGGGTACACAGATACGCAGTATTTT. Translated: CASSVSGGYTDTQYF. Full variable domain (missing parts from reference TRBV25-1 and TRBJ2-3): EADIYQTPRYLVIGTGKKITLECSQTMGHDKMYWYQQDPGMELHLIHYSYGVNSTEKGDLSSESTVSRIRTEHFPLTLESARPSHTSQYLCASSVSGGYTDTQYFGPGTRLTVL.